Each of the 20 T cell receptor beta chains below was sequenced from the same sample in a study of CD8+ T cells in alopecia areata. Extraction and reverse transcription of RNA yielded cDNA as the sequencing template. Using immunoSEQ multiplex PCR, the repertoire was profiled, and TCRdb retains in-frame clones only, with some absent. Among some 150,000 clones listed, 50% to 75% were seen once. Treatment noted: oral pan-JAK inhibitor, 5-10 mg twice daily. Sample: CD4+ T cells sorted from blood, taken between weeks 55 and 65, from a patient treated with tofacitinib. The receptors stem from a human donor with alopecia areata.

Worth noting for this clone: The same CDR3 can be traced to other DNA sequences in this sample. The chain recombines TRBV29-1 with TRBJ1-1; a possible D gene is TRBD1 (5 bases). Trimming shortened V by 4 bases and J by 0 bases, and 12 bases separated the two germline ends. The CDR3 has 14 residues. Germline values: CDR1 SQVTM, CDR2 ANQGSEA. Here the CDR3 reads CSVGQGRMNTEAFF. CDR3 DNA sequence: TGCAGCGTTGGTCAGGGACGCATGAACACTGAAGCTTTCTTT.

The CDR3 loop is CASSLRDREAGELFF. The CDR3 DNA reads as TGTGCCAGCAGTCTAAGGGACAGGGAGGCCGGGGAGCTGTTTTTT. V usage is TRBV28 and J usage is TRBJ2-2; 9 positions agree with TRBD1. Germline CDR1 and CDR2: MDHEN and SYDVKM. The CDR3 spans 15 residues. The trim removed 5 bases at V and 6 bases at J, leaving 7 bases unmatched.

This clone was counted between two and nine times. This rearrangement joins TRBV2 to TRBJ2-2; D gene uncertain. The CDR3 is made up of 13 amino acids. V lost 4 bases to trimming and J lost 8 bases, with 11 bases between them. CDR1 and CDR2 (germline): SNHLY, FYNNEI. The CDR3 region has the DNA TGTGCCAGCAGTGCTGACTCCAGTGGGGAGCTGTTTTTT. It specifies CASSADSSGELFF.

This chain links TRBV4-1 with TRBJ2-3; no definite D call. This CDR3 contains 15 residues. Trimming cost V 0 bases and J 8 bases, with 15 bases left between them. Germline lookup yields CDR1 MGHRA and CDR2 YSYEKL. The CDR3 here is CASSQDVGHPGTQYF. CDR3 sequence (DNA): TGCGCCAGCAGCCAAGATGTGGGCCACCCGGGTACGCAGTATTTT.

This clone occurred a few times. The chain recombines TRBV6-5 with TRBJ2-1, with 7 bases lining up with TRBD1. The CDR3 is 13 residues long. V shed 9 bases and J 2 bases; nucleotides not matched to a gene: 4. Germline assignment: CDR1 MNHEY and CDR2 SVGAGI. The CDR3 reads CASRQGAYNEQFF. The CDR3 DNA reads as TGTGCCAGTCGACAGGGAGCCTACAATGAGCAGTTCTTC.

On this clone: This may stem from a read error, because a much larger clone lies one nucleotide away. The rearrangement joins TRBV10-3 to TRBJ2-3; a possible D gene is TRBD2 (5 bases). Germline lookup yields CDR1 ENHRY and CDR2 SYGVKD. The CDR3 loop spans 13 amino acids. V dropped 11 bases and J dropped 3 bases, with 15 bases sitting between them. CDR3: CALGKEATDTQYF. CDR3 DNA: TGTGCCCTGGGAAAGGAGGCAACAGATACGCAGTATTTT.

This rearrangement joins TRBV5-1 to TRBJ2-3; the D gene is possibly TRBD1 (6 bases). V lost 4 bases and J 3 bases, leaving 12 bases between the germline ends. CDR1 SGHRS and CDR2 YFSETQ come from the germline V gene. This CDR3 contains 14 residues. The CDR3 DNA is TGCGCCAGCAGCCCCGGGACACCTACAGATACGCAGTATTTT. Encoded protein: CASSPGTPTDTQYF. The full variable domain, its missing parts supplied by reference TRBV5-1 and TRBJ2-3, is KAGVTQTPRYLIKTRGQQVTLSCSPISGHRSVSWYQQTPGQGLQFLFEYFSETQRNKGNFPGRFSGRQFSNSRSEMNVSTLELGDSALYLCASSPGTPTDTQYFGPGTRLTVL.

In this sample, this clone turned up a few times. The genes are TRBV29-1 and TRBJ2-3; D remains ambiguous. CDR1 and CDR2 from the germline V gene are SQVTM and ANQGSEA. Trimming cost V 3 bases and J 6 bases, with 7 bases left between them. There are 11 residues in the CDR3. CDR3 nucleotides: TGCAGCGTTGACCAGGCGGATACGCAGTATTTT. Translated, it gives CSVDQADTQYF.

J is TRBJ2-7 and V is TRBV27; TRBD1 matches at 7 bases. The CDR3 is made up of 13 amino acids. The germline V gene has CDR1 MNHEY and CDR2 SMNVEV (reference sequence). Losses at the gene ends were 5 bases for V and 3 bases for J; bases not matched to a gene: 4. CDR3 DNA sequence: TGTGCCAGCAGTCTCCGGGACAGCTACGAGCAGTACTTC. Amino acid sequence: CASSLRDSYEQYF.

This clone appeared a few times. The chain couples TRBV29-1 to TRBJ2-3; unclear D gene. This CDR3 has 13 residues. The germline V gene encodes CDR1 SQVTM and CDR2 ANQGSEA. V lost 6 bases and J lost 0, with 10 bases in between. CDR3 region: CSVRTASTDTQYF. The DNA for the CDR3 is TGCAGCGTCCGGACCGCTAGCACAGATACGCAGTATTTT.

J is TRBJ2-3 and V is TRBV4-2, with 11 bases aligning to TRBD2. CDR1 LGHNA and CDR2 YNFKEQ come from the germline V gene. Trimming cost V 2 bases and J 6 bases; bases outside gene matches: 10. This CDR3 has 17 residues. CDR3 in amino acids: CASSQTKLAGDGDTQYF. CDR3 nucleotides: TGTGCCAGCAGCCAAACTAAACTAGCGGGGGATGGGGATACGCAGTATTTT.

V and J are TRBV5-6 and TRBJ1-3; D gene uncertain. In germline, CDR1 is SGHDT, CDR2 YYEEEE. This CDR3 is 14 amino acids long. The V end lost 2 bases, the J end lost 3 bases, and 9 bases lay between the germline ends. CDR3 sequence (DNA): TGTGCCAGCAGCTTAGGCACTCGTGGAAACACCATATATTTT. Its translation: CASSLGTRGNTIYF.

The V call is TRBV5-1, the J call TRBJ1-4, with D perhaps matching TRBD1 (5 bases). The CDR3 has 14 residues. The germline V gene encodes CDR1 SGHRS and CDR2 YFSETQ. V lost 4 bases and J 4 bases, leaving 11 bases between the germline ends. CDR3 loop: CASSRGQFNEKLFF. CDR3 DNA: TGCGCCAGCAGCCGAGGACAATTTAATGAAAAACTGTTTTTT.

This rearrangement joins TRBV29-1 to TRBJ1-4; D unresolved. Germline V gives CDR1 SQVTM, CDR2 ANQGSEA. This CDR3 comprises 11 residues. Trimming left V 3 bases short and J 9 bases short, with 8 bases between. This chain's CDR3 is CSVDNGKKLFF. In DNA form, the CDR3 reads TGCAGCGTTGACAACGGGAAAAAACTGTTTTTT.

The rearrangement uses TRBV7-9 and TRBJ1-2; 7 positions agree with TRBD1. The CDR3 is 13 amino acids. Trimming at V came to 0 bases and at J to 8 bases, leaving 3 bases not matched to a gene. From germline, CDR1 is SEHNR and CDR2 FQNEAQ (reference sequence). The CDR3 reads CASSLATGIGYTF. The CDR3 bases are TGTGCCAGCAGCTTAGCGACAGGGATCGGCTACACCTTC.

J is TRBJ1-1 and V is TRBV25-1, with D possibly matching TRBD1 (5 bases). Germline V CDR1 and CDR2: MGHDK, SYGVNS. V lost 3 bases, J lost 4 bases, and 9 bases lay in between. The CDR3 is 13 residues long. The CDR3 region is CASSDRGGTEAFF. CDR3 sequence (DNA): TGTGCCAGCAGTGACCGGGGGGGCACTGAAGCTTTCTTT.

This clone has a count of ten or more. The V call is TRBV6-6, the J call TRBJ2-2; D is ambiguous. The V gene's germline CDR1 is MNHNY and CDR2 SVGAGI (reference sequence). This CDR3 spans 14 amino acids. Trimming cost V 3 bases and J 2 bases, with 7 bases left between them. In DNA, the CDR3 is TGTGCCAGCAGTTATGAGGTTAACACCGGGGAGCTGTTTTTT. It encodes CASSYEVNTGELFF.

This rearrangement joins TRBV15 to TRBJ2-7, with 11 bases fitting TRBD1. The CDR3 runs to 16 residues. Germline CDR1 reads LNHNV; CDR2 reads YYDKDF (reference sequence). Trimming cost V 0 bases and J 5 bases; bases outside gene matches: 6. The chain's CDR3 is CATSRDLPGQGDEQYF. CDR3 sequence (DNA): TGTGCCACCAGCAGAGATCTCCCGGGACAGGGGGACGAGCAGTACTTC.

The chain carries TRBV4-1 and TRBJ2-5, with D tentatively TRBD1 or TRBD2 (5 bases each). Per the germline V gene, CDR1 is MGHRA and CDR2 is YSYEKL. The CDR3 loop spans 14 amino acids. The V and J ends lost 4 bases and 3 bases respectively, with 12 bases between them. The CDR3, as DNA: TGCGCCAGCAGCCCCGGGACCGCTAAAGAGACCCAGTACTTC. Translating it yields CASSPGTAKETQYF.

The table lists this clone with a few counts. The J gene is TRBJ2-7, the V gene TRBV6-1; D may be TRBD1 (7 bases). The germline V gene has CDR1 MNHNS and CDR2 SASEGT. V was pared by 5 bases and J by 2 bases, with 13 bases between. The length of the CDR3 is 14 residues. Here the CDR3 DNA reads TGTGCCAGCAGTCTCGCCAGGGGGGCCTACGAGCAGTACTTC. Protein: CASSLARGAYEQYF.